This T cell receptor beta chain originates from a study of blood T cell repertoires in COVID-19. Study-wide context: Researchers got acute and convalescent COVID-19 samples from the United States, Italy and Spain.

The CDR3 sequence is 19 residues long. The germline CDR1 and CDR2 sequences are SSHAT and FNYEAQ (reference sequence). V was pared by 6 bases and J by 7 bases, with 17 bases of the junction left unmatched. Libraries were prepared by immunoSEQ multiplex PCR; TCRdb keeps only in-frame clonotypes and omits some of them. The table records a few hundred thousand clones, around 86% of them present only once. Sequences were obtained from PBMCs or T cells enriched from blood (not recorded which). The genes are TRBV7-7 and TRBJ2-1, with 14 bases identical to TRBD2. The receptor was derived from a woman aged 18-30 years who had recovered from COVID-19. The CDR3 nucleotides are TGTGCCAGCAGGGCTGGGACTAGCGGGAGAAGTAGGCGGTGTAATGAGCAGTTCTTC. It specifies CASRAGTSGRSRRCNEQFF.